The 3 T cell receptor beta chains reported below all come from one sample, sequenced in a study of blood T cell repertoires in COVID-19. The table came from immunoSEQ multiplex PCR; TCRdb's copy has only in-frame clones and leaves some out. This sample has a few hundred thousand clones; approximately 89% occur once, and the top ten carry less than 3.5%. The sequenced material came from PBMCs or T cells enriched from blood (not recorded which). The receptor set was obtained from a woman between 50 and 59 years old who had been exposed to COVID-19.

The chain is built from TRBV6-5 and TRBJ1-2; D is uncertain. The germline V and J ends were trimmed by 6 bases and 6 bases, with 17 bases remaining between them. This CDR3 is built from 14 residues. Germline V gene lookup returns CDR1 MNHEY and CDR2 SVGAGI. The CDR3 spells CASRRAGRVDGYTF. The CDR3 DNA reads TGTGCCAGCAGGAGGGCCGGGCGGGTCGATGGCTACACCTTC.

The chain links TRBV10-3 to TRBJ2-1, with D perhaps matching TRBD1 (6 bases). Trimming took 3 bases from V and 3 from J, leaving 18 bases between them. The germline V gene encodes CDR1 ENHRY and CDR2 SYGVKD. The CDR3 sequence is 17 residues long. The CDR3 sequence: CAISDPGQGTSYNEQFF. CDR3 coding DNA: TGTGCCATCAGTGACCCGGGGCAGGGGACAAGCTACAATGAGCAGTTCTTC.

The V and J genes are TRBV28 and TRBJ2-3; perhaps TRBD1 as D (5 bases). The CDR3 loop spans 15 amino acids. Trimming pared 3 bases from V and 1 base from J, leaving 11 bases between. CDR1 and CDR2 (germline): MDHEN, SYDVKM. The CDR3 coding sequence is TGTGCCAGCAGTTTGATCCAGGGCGGCACAGATACGCAGTATTTT. It is translated as CASSLIQGGTDTQYF.